Reported below is one T cell receptor (beta chain). Its matching antigen is unknown. This specimen belongs to a study of response to subunit inactivated influenza vaccine. TCRdb independently ran MiXCR on the RT-PCR reads; one entry per CDR3 protein. The sample has about 570,000 distinct CDR3 sequences; 11% are singletons. Germline CDR1 MDHEN, CDR2 SYDVKM. V shed 5 bases and J shed 8 bases, with 17 bases lying between them. The CDR3 is 14 residues long. Findings of the study overall: A suggestion made by the authors is that each seasonal influenza vaccination recruits few new T cells.

These data were also reused for a study on T cells expressing NK-cell markers. According to that study: 5'RACE template switching with UMIs produced the TCR beta cDNA. Just one sequenced donor of eight was HCMV-seronegative, while seven were seropositive. Topping the CD3+CD56-NKG2C+ fraction as well were these clonotypes, in a handful of donors.

Sequencing used PBMCs from blood, obtained on the day of vaccination. The chain combines TRBV28 with TRBJ2-3; D ambiguous. This receptor was taken from a man aged 50-60 years who received an inactivated influenza vaccine. Written as DNA, the CDR3 is TGTGCCAGCAGTCCCGAAGTACGGTATGGTACGCAGTATTTT. This codes for CASSPEVRYGTQYF.